In its sample, the clone carrying this TCR beta chain was seen many times. The CDR3 covers 14 residues. Germline V CDR1 and CDR2: SQVTM, ANQGSEA. The germline V and J ends were trimmed by 7 bases and 2 bases, with 17 bases remaining between them. These data originate in a study of low-dose radiotherapy and immunotherapy resistance in tumors. Study-level information: Patients were given intravenous nivolumab 240 mg every two weeks plus ipilimumab 1 mg/kg every six weeks. Every two weeks, cyclophosphamide 200 mg/m2 was infused one day before radiation plus immunotherapy.

Specified time point: after trial treatment. Indicated treatment: LDRT plus nivolumab, ipilimumab, low-dose cyclophosphamide and aspirin (RACIN trial). Donors were treated with nivolumab, ipilimumab, aspirin, and low-dose cyclophosphamide and radiotherapy. With TRAV- and TRBV-specific primers, first-strand cDNA was made, covering the alpha and beta chains. TCR amplification used roughly 21 PCR cycles, a constant-region primer and a V-primer adapter. It was by in vitro transcription that isolated mRNA was amplified. TCRdb analysed the reads with MiXCR anew, one entry per CDR3 protein. The sample consists of roughly 56,000 distinct CDR3 sequences, 20% to 25% of them appearing once.

The starting material was PBMCs, obtained after low-dose radiotherapy plus immunotherapy. This chain links TRBV29-1 with TRBJ2-5; tentative D call: TRBD2 (5 bases). The clonotype was recovered from a male donor with prostate cancer. CDR3 nucleotide sequence: TGCAGCGCCTGCCTCCCGCCGGGGCAAGAGACCCAGTACTTC. It is translated as CSACLPPGQETQYF.